Only a few counts were recorded for the clone carrying this T cell receptor beta chain. Antigen unknown. This entry comes from a study of beta chain features in type 1 diabetes. Study-level points and caveats: Across all four CD4+ subsets, people with type 1 diabetes showed modestly shorter TCRB CDR3s. PCR might show a preference for shorter templates, equally across patients and controls. A closer apparent resemblance between naive, central memory and Treg TCRB repertoires was seen in patients than in healthy donors.

The authors reverse transcribed all of the isolated RNA, so sequencing captured expressed TCRB transcripts. Clones were read by immunoSEQ multiplex PCR, and TCRdb kept only the in-frame ones, dropping some. The sample lists 150,000 or so clones, about 8.1% occurring once. The receptor was isolated from a woman aged 18-29 years with type 1 diabetes. Material: central memory CD4+ T cells from blood.

CDR3 sequence (DNA): TGCAGCGTTTTCCGGGTTCCGCGGGGAGAGACCCAGTACTTC. Protein: CSVFRVPRGETQYF. V and J are TRBV29-1 and TRBJ2-5; D is perhaps TRBD2 (6 bases). V was clipped by 5 bases and J by 4 bases, with 17 bases between them. The CDR3 totals 14 residues. Germline loops: CDR1 SQVTM, CDR2 ANQGSEA.